Listed below are T cell receptor beta chains from one sample, sequenced in a study of primary melanoma T cells and metastatic recurrence. Produced via immunoSEQ multiplex PCR; TCRdb's table is partial and in-frame only. The table has some 2,200 clones, less than 75% seen once. Input material: melanoma tumor tissue. Receptors originate from a human donor with melanoma. The CDR3 runs from the conserved cysteine through the conserved F or W. Fields, in order: clone size, V gene, D gene, J gene, CDR3 DNA, CDR3 protein. A D gene is named only where the DNA matches it firmly. Size is omitted from some rows. Given values are once, few, many or a class for expanded clones.

>large|TRBV6-8|NA|TRBJ1-5
TGTGCCAGCAGTTACGGGCTGGGACAGCCCCAGCATTTT
CASSYGLGQPQHF
>NA|TRBV28|NA|TRBJ2-7
TGTGCCAGCAGTTTTGGACCGGGGCGTAAATCCTCCTACGAGCAGTACTTC
CASSFGPGRKSSYEQYF
>few|TRBV11-3|TRBD2|TRBJ2-1
TGTGCCAGCAGCCTCAGGGGACTAGCGGGGATAAGCTCCTACAATGAGCAGTTCTTC
CASSLRGLAGISSYNEQFF
>large|TRBV19|NA|TRBJ2-1
TGTGCCAGTAGTTCGACCAGGAGCTATGAGCAGTTCTTC
CASSSTRSYEQFF
>NA|TRBV11-3|TRBD1|TRBJ2-3
TGTGCCAGCAGCGAAGACAGGGTAGCAGATACGCAGTATTTT
CASSEDRVADTQYF
>NA|TRBV11-3|NA|TRBJ2-5
TGTGCCAGCAGCCGCCATGGGGGGCAAGAGACCCAGTACTTC
CASSRHGGQETQYF
>once|TRBV11-3|NA|TRBJ2-5
TGTGCCAGCAGCTTCTACTCACCCGTCCAAGAGACCCAGTACTTC
CASSFYSPVQETQYF
>NA|TRBV7-6|NA|TRBJ2-2
TGTGCCAGCAGCTTAGTTGAGGTAGCCGGGGAGCTGTTTTTT
CASSLVEVAGELFF
>NA|TRBV6-8|NA|TRBJ1-5
TGTGCCAGCAGCCCCCAGACCTATAGCAATCAGCCCCAGCATTTT
CASSPQTYSNQPQHF
>NA|TRBV19|NA|TRBJ2-7
TGTGCCAGTAGTCCATATCCGGGGACCGGCGACGAGCAGTACTTC
CASSPYPGTGDEQYF
>NA|TRBV19|TRBD1|TRBJ1-5
TGTGCCAGTAGTACCAGGGGGAACCAGCCCCAGCATTTT
CASSTRGNQPQHF
>few|TRBV11-3|TRBD1|TRBJ2-1
TGTGCCAGCAGCTTAGTGGGCAGGGGGCGGAATGAGCAGTTCTTC
CASSLVGRGRNEQFF
>NA|TRBV5-1|NA|TRBJ1-6
TGCGCCAGCAGCTTCCGGGACTCCTATAATTCACCCCTCCACTTT
CASSFRDSYNSPLHF
>NA|TRBV7-1|NA|TRBJ1-1
TGTGCCAGCAGCCCCCAGGGGCCACACGGAGCTTTCTTT
CASSPQGPHGAFF
>NA|TRBV14|NA|TRBJ1-6
TGTGCCAGCAGCCAAGCCACAGGGAATCTATCACCCCTCCACTTT
CASSQATGNLSPLHF
>NA|TRBV14|NA|TRBJ1-1
TGTGCCAGCAGCCGGCTGGGGGACACTGAAGCTTTCTTT
CASSRLGDTEAFF
>NA|TRBV5-1|NA|TRBJ2-7
TGCGCCAGCAGCTTGCGAGGTTTCTCCTACGAGCAGTACTTC
CASSLRGFSYEQYF
>NA|TRBV28|NA|TRBJ1-5
TGTGCCAGCAGAGCAGAGTATAGCAATCAGCCCCAGCATTTT
CASRAEYSNQPQHF
>few|TRBV7-1|NA|TRBJ2-1
TGTGCCAGCAGCCCTAGCCGACCGGATGAGCAGTTCTTC
CASSPSRPDEQFF
>NA|TRBV6-8|NA|TRBJ2-3
TGTGCCAGCAGCGCGGGCGGGCACACAGATACGCAGTATTTT
CASSAGGHTDTQYF
>NA|TRBV6-8|TRBD2|TRBJ2-4
TGTGCCAGCAGTTACTCGACTAGCGGGGGGCCGGGGGCCAAAAACATTCAGTACTTC
CASSYSTSGGPGAKNIQYF
>large|TRBV18|NA|TRBJ2-7
TGTGCCAGCTCACAGGAACGGGACGGCTCCTACGAGCAGTACTTC
CASSQERDGSYEQYF
>NA|TRBV19|NA|TRBJ1-4
TGTGCCAGTAGTGTTCGAGGCGCAGCATCTAATGAAAAACTGTTTTTT
CASSVRGAASNEKLFF
>NA|TRBV28|TRBD2|TRBJ2-2
TGTGCCAGCAGTTTAGTGGACAGAAGACTAGCGGGAGTGAACACCGGGGAGCTGTTTTTT
CASSLVDRRLAGVNTGELFF
>NA|TRBV11-3|TRBD1|TRBJ1-6
TGTGCCAGCAGCCGACAACAGGGGGTCAATTCACCCCTCCACTTT
CASSRQQGVNSPLHF
>few|TRBV6-8|NA|TRBJ2-2
TGTGCCAGCAGTTACCCAGTTCAACCGGGACAATGGGCCGGGGAGCTGTTTTTT
CASSYPVQPGQWAGELFF